This T cell receptor beta chain appears in the sequencing data of a study of T cells in Graves' hyperthyroidism and ophthalmopathy. Study-level findings and limits: Clonotypes that were expanded in thyroid above 0.001 mostly appeared in blood too.

The TCR beta CDR3 regions underwent amplification using RNA transcripts as the source. First-round RT-PCR targeting the TCR CDR3 was performed with the HTBI primer set. MiXCR was run by TCRdb on the multiplex PCR reads, yielding one entry per CDR3 protein. Among around 540,000 distinct CDR3 sequences listed, roughly 15% were seen once. This clonotype has a count of ten or more. Its antigen remains unknown. Those patients with uncontrolled infection, other autoimmune disease, pregnancy or lactation were excluded. The study based diagnoses on clinical symptoms, serum thyroxine and TRAb, thyroid ultrasound and orbital computed tomography. An approximately 10 ml volume of fresh peripheral blood provided the PBMCs. Germline-derived CDR1 and CDR2 are LGHNA and YSLEER. Trimming stripped 0 bases from V and 4 bases from J, with 9 bases between. The CDR3 is 14 residues long.

The sample taken for sequencing was blood. The chain uses TRBV4-3 and TRBJ1-1; D call uncertain. This receptor was obtained from a woman between 25 and 40 years old with Graves' ophthalmopathy. This CDR3 reads CASSQELLSTEAFF. The CDR3 DNA sequence: TGCGCCAGCAGCCAAGAATTGTTGTCCACTGAAGCTTTCTTT.